The clone carrying this TCR beta chain was counted many times. Its antigen remains unidentified. This entry belongs to a study of T cell repertoires in cytomegalovirus infection. Study findings and constraints: Across the ex vivo response, the dominant clonotypes were HLA-C-restricted CMV-specific TCR beta clonotypes.

The junction had 9 bases not matched to a gene; V was cut back by 5 bases and J by 6 bases. The CDR3 loop spans 14 amino acids. Germline assignment: CDR1 SGHVS and CDR2 FQNEAQ. TCRdb reprocessed the reads with MiXCR, giving one entry per CDR3 protein. The sample yields fewer than 200,000 distinct CDR3 sequences, 13% to 15% seen once. The specimen sequenced was PBMCs. The gene calls are TRBV7-8 and TRBJ2-7, with 8 bases identical to TRBD1. This sequence originates from a human donor in good health (CMV status not recorded). Some clones in this sample may be carry-over from other donors' samples. The CDR3 spells CASSQPDRVGEQYF. The CDR3 coding sequence is TGTGCCAGCAGCCAACCGGACAGGGTGGGCGAGCAGTACTTC. The variable domain in full, with the rest retrieved from reference TRBV7-8 and TRBJ2-7, is GAGVSQSPRYKVAKRGQDVALRCDPISGHVSLFWYQQALGQGPEFLTYFQNEAQLDKSGLPSDRFFAERPEGSVSTLKIQRTQQEDSAVYLCASSQPDRVGEQYFGPGTRLTVT.